These 4 T cell receptor beta chains originate from one sample sequenced in a study of cytomegalovirus exposure and HLA in healthy donors. Primers included in the PCR were 60 Vbeta and 13 Jbeta primers. The protocol was immunoSEQ multiplex PCR, while the TCRdb copy is restricted to in-frame clones and leaves out a portion. The sample has 250,000 to 350,000 clones, about nine tenths seen once. Specimen: PBMCs. The receptor set was obtained from a man aged 35 to 55 in good health and CMV-seropositive.

This rearrangement joins TRBV2 to TRBJ2-7; tentative D call: TRBD1 (6 bases). The CDR3 is made up of 15 amino acids. Trimming pared 4 bases from V and 2 bases from J, leaving 15 bases between. Germline V gives CDR1 SNHLY, CDR2 FYNNEI. CDR3 loop: CASSAGQIPTYEQYF. The CDR3 coding sequence is TGTGCCAGCAGTGCAGGACAGATTCCTACCTACGAGCAGTACTTC. Supplemented by reference TRBV2 and TRBJ2-7, the full variable domain reads EPEVTQTPSHQVTQMGQEVILRCVPISNHLYFYWYRQILGQKVEFLVSFYNNEISEKSEIFDDQFSVERPDGSNFTLKIRSTKLEDSAMYFCASSAGQIPTYEQYFGPGTRLTVT.

This clone was seen a few times. The chain combines TRBV4-3 with TRBJ2-7; 13 nucleotides agree with TRBD2. Looked up from germline, CDR1 is LGHNA and CDR2 is YSLEER. This CDR3 is 15 amino acids long. Unmatched junction bases numbered 3, after V lost 2 bases and J lost 5 bases. The CDR3 nucleotides read TGCGCCAGCAGCCAACGACTAGCGGGAGGTCACGAGCAGTACTTC. Protein: CASSQRLAGGHEQYF.

The J gene is TRBJ2-4, the V gene TRBV7-7, with a weak D call TRBD2 (5 bases). The CDR3 is 9 amino acids. CDR1 and CDR2 (germline): SSHAT, FNYEAQ (reference sequence). The CDR3 nucleotides read TGTGCTAGCGTCAGGATTCAGTACTTC. It specifies CASVRIQYF.

The chain employs TRBV18 and TRBJ2-7, with a possible D match to TRBD1 (8 bases). The CDR3 totals 19 residues. Germline assignment: CDR1 KGHSH and CDR2 LQKENI. Trimming removed 4 bases from V and 0 bases from J, with 25 bases in between. The CDR3 loop reads CASSLGRVGGTGLSYEQYF. The CDR3 nucleotides are TGTGCCAGCTCACTCGGAAGGGTCGGGGGGACAGGACTCTCCTACGAGCAGTACTTC.